The T cell receptor beta chain described here comes from a study of T-cell memory formation after mild COVID-19. Study conclusions and caveats: From day 15 to 85, contracting clones were balanced between CD4 and CD8, whereas later expanders leaned toward CD4+.

TCRdb used MiXCR to reprocess the 5' RACE reads, holding one entry per CDR3 protein. Of approximately 190,000 distinct CDR3 sequences in the sample, about 18% were seen once. Germline lookup yields CDR1 MNHNY and CDR2 SVGAGI (reference sequence). CDR3 length: 16 residues. V trimming: 6 bases; J trimming: 0 bases; junction bases outside the gene matches: 9. The table lists this clonotype with many counts. What it recognizes is unknown. V is TRBV6-6 and J is TRBJ1-2; 8 bases are a match to TRBD1. The TCR was taken from an adult woman who had mild COVID-19 (a few samples of this study predate the infection). Cell type and time point are not known. Sample: PBMCs or a T cell subset sorted from them (not recorded which). The CDR3 nucleotides read TGTGCCAGCAGCTCAAATGGACAGGGTCCTAACTATGGCTACACCTTC. Residues: CASSSNGQGPNYGYTF.